This TCR beta chain was profiled in a study of cytomegalovirus exposure and HLA in healthy donors. Study at large: The same platform was used for the roughly 120 validation repertoires as for the 666 first-cohort repertoires, as reported in a later analysis.

About this clone itself: The target antigen is unknown.

Points from the study as a whole: A list of about 180 TCR beta chains associated with cytomegalovirus was given.

Some clones are missing from TCRdb's copy, which holds only in-frame ones; the method was immunoSEQ multiplex PCR. The sample has around 63,000 clones, around 92% seen once; the top ten hold roughly 1.2%. This CDR3 has 14 amino acids. The J segment lost 8 bases and the V segment lost 4 bases, leaving 7 bases of the junction unmatched. Germline V gives CDR1 MNHEY, CDR2 SVGAGI. The chain has TRBV6-5 and TRBJ2-1; 8 bases line up with TRBD2. Specimen: PBMCs. The receptor was derived from a woman between 18 and 29 years old in good health and CMV-seronegative. The CDR3 sequence: CASSLQRGLDEQFF. The CDR3 DNA is TGTGCCAGCAGTTTGCAGCGGGGGCTCGATGAGCAGTTCTTC.